The present T cell receptor beta chain was sequenced within a study of cytomegalovirus exposure and HLA in healthy donors. This PCR relied on a set of 60 Vbeta primers and 13 Jbeta primers. This table comes from immunoSEQ multiplex PCR, and its TCRdb copy is limited to in-frame clones, with some not included. The sample yields around 200,000 clones, approximately 81% seen once. CDR1 and CDR2 (germline): SSHAT, FNYEAQ (reference sequence). The CDR3 totals 18 residues. Regarding this clone: The junction departs from the called germline gene at one end, perhaps through a read error.

The specimen sequenced was PBMCs. The clonotype was recovered from a woman aged 50 to 60 in good health and CMV-seronegative. The chain joins TRBV7-7 to TRBJ2-5, with 8 positions matching TRBD2. The CDR3 protein is CASSLRDQRGGSQETQYF. DNA of the CDR3: TGTGCTAGCAGCTTAAGGGACCAACGGGGGGGATCTCAAGAGACCCAGTACTTC.